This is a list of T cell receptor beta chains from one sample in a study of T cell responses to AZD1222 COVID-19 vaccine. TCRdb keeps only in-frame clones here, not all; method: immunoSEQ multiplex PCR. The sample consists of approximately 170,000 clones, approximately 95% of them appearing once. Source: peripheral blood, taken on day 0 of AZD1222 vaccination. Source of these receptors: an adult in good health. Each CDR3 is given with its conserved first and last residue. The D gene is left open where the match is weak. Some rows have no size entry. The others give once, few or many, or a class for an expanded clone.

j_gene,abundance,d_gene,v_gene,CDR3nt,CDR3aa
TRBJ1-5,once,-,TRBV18,TGTGCCAGCTCACTAGAGAATAGCAATCAGCCCCAGCATTTT,CASSLENSNQPQHF
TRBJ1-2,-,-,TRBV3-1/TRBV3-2,TGTGCCAGCAGCCAAGCGGGCACAGGGTCGCGCTACACCTTC,CASSQAGTGSRYTF
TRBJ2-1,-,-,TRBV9,TGTGCCAGCAGCGTAGCTTCGGGGGGCCGGAGGAATGAGCAGTTCTTC,CASSVASGGRRNEQFF
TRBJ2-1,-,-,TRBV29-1,TGCAGCGGGATTCACGGGACGAAACAGTTCTTC,CSGIHGTKQFF
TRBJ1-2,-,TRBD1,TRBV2,TGTGCCAGCAGTCCCGGCCCAGGGGGCTCTGGCTACACCTTC,CASSPGPGGSGYTF
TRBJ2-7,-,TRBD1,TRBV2,TGTGCCAGCTCGGGACAGGGCTTCTACGAGCAGTACTTC,CASSGQGFYEQYF
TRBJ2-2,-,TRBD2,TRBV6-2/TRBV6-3,TGTGCCAGCAGTCGTCCCGGGACTAGCGGGAGATCGAGTTCCGGGGAGCTGTTTTTT,CASSRPGTSGRSSSGELFF
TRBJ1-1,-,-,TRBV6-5,TGTGCCAGCACCCAAAATACAGACACTGAAGCTTTCTTT,CASTQNTDTEAFF
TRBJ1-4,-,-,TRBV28,TGTGCCAGCAGTGTATCTCCCACTAATGAAAAACTGTTTTTT,CASSVSPTNEKLFF
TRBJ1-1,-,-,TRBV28,TGTGCCAGCAGTTTGGGAGGGAACACTGAAGCTTTCTTT,CASSLGGNTEAFF
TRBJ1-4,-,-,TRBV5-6,TGTGCCAGCAGCTTTGTGGCAGGGATAGGTGAAAAACTGTTTTTT,CASSFVAGIGEKLFF
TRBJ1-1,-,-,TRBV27,TGTGCCAGCAGTTTAAGGGGGGCTAGGGTCACTGAAGCTTTCTTT,CASSLRGARVTEAFF
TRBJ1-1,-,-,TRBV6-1,TGTGCCAGCAGTGAGAGTGGTGGGGCCCCCGTGGGGGAAGCTTTCTTT,CASSESGGAPVGEAFF
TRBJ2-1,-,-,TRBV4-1,TGCGCCAGCAGCCAGCCGGGCAGGGCGGGCTACAATGAGCAGTTCTTC,CASSQPGRAGYNEQFF
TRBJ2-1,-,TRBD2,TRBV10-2,TGCGCCAGCAGTACTAGCGGGGGGCCTGTTGAGCAGTTCTTC,CASSTSGGPVEQFF
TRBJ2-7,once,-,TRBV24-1,TGTGCCACCAGTGATGAAGACGGCGGGCCCCTACGGTACGAGCAGTACTTC,CATSDEDGGPLRYEQYF
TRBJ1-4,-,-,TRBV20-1,TGCAGTGCTAGTTATCAGGGGAGGGGTGAAAAACTGTTTTTT,CSASYQGRGEKLFF
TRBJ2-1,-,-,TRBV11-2,TGTGCCAGCAGCTTCGGGACAACTTACAATGAGCAGTTCTTC,CASSFGTTYNEQFF
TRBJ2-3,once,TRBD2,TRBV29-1,TGCAGCGTTCCTATAGGACTAGCGGGAGGGCCAAAATATACGCAGTATTTT,CSVPIGLAGGPKYTQYF
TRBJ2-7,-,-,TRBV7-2,TGTGCCAGCAGCTTCAAACAGGGTTCCTACGAGCAGTACTTC,CASSFKQGSYEQYF
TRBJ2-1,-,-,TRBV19,TGTGCCAGTAGTATAAGGTCGGGGCTTGAGCAGTTCTTC,CASSIRSGLEQFF
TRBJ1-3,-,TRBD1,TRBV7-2,TGTGCCAGCAGCGCCCGGACAGGGCCGAACCGTGGAAACACCATATATTTT,CASSARTGPNRGNTIYF
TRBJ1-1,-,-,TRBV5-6,TGTGCCAGCAGCTCAGAGGGGAGGGGCACTGAAGCTTTCTTT,CASSSEGRGTEAFF
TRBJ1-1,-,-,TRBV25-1,TGTGCCAGCAGTGACGGTGGGACTGACACTGAAGCTTTCTTT,CASSDGGTDTEAFF
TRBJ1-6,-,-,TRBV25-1,TGTGCCAGCAGTGAATCCCCCAATAATTCACCCCTCCACTTT,CASSESPNNSPLHF
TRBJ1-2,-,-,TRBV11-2,TGTGCCAGCAGCTTAGATGTCCCCAGAAGGACCTATGGCTACACCTTC,CASSLDVPRRTYGYTF